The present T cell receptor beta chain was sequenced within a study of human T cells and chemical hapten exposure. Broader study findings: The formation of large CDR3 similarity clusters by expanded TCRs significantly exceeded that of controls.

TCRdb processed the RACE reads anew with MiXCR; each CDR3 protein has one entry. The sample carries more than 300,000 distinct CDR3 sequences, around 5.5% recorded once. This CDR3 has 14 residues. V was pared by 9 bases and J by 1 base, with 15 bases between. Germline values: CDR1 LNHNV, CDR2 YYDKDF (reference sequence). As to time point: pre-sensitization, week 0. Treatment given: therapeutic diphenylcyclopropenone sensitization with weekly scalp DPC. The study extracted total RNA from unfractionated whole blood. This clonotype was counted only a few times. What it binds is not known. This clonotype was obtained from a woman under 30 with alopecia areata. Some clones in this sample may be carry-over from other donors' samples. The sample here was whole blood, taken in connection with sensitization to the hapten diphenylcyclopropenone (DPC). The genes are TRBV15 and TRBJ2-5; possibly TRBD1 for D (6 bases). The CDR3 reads CATSRGTFQETQYF. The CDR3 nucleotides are TGTGCCACATCTAGGGGGACCTTCCAAGAGACCCAGTACTTC.